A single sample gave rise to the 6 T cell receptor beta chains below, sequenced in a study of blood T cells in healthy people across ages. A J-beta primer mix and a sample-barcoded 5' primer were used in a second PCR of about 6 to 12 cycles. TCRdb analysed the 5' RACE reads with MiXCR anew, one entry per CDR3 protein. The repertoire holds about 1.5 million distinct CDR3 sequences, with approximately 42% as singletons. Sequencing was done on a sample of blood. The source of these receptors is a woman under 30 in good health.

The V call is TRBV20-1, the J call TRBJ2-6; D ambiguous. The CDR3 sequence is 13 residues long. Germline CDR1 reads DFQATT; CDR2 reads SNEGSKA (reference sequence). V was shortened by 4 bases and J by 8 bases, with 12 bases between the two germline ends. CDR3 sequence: CSATPNPSNVLTF. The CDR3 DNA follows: TGCAGTGCTACCCCTAACCCTTCCAACGTCCTGACTTTC.

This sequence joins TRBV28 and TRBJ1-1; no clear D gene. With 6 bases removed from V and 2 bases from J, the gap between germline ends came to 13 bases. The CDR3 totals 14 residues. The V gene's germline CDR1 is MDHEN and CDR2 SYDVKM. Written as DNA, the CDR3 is TGTGCCAGCAGCCAACCCCAGGTTAACACTGAAGCTTTCTTT. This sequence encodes CASSQPQVNTEAFF. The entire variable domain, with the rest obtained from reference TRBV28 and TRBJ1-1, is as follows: DVKVTQSSRYLVKRTGEKVFLECVQDMDHENMFWYRQDPGLGLRLIYFSYDVKMKEKGDIPEGYSVSREKKERFSLILESASTNQTSMYLCASSQPQVNTEAFFGQGTRLTVV.

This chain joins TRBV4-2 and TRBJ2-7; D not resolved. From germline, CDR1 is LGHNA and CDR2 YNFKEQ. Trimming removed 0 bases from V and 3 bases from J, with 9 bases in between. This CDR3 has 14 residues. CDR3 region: CASSQEWRIYEQYF. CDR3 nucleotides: TGTGCCAGCAGCCAAGAATGGCGGATCTACGAGCAGTACTTC.

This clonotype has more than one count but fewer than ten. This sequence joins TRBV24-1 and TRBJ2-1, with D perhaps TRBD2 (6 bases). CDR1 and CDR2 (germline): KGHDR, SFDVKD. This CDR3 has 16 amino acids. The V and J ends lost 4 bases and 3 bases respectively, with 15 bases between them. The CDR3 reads CATSDTSRGIYNEQFF. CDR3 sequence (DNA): TGTGCCACCAGTGACACCTCTCGGGGGATCTACAATGAGCAGTTCTTC.

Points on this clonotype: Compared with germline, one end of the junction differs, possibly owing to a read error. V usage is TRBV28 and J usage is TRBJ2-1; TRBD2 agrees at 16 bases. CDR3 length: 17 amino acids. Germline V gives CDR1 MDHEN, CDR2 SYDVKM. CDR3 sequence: CASSSPAGTSGRDEQVF. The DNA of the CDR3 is TGTGCCAGCAGTTCCCCGGCCGGGACTAGCGGGAGGGATGAGCAGGTCTTC.

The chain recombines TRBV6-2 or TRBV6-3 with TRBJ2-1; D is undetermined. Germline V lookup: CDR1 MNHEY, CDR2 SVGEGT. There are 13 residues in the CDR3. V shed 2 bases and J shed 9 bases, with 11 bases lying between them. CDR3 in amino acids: CASSYPGTSEQFF. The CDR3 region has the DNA TGTGCCAGCAGTTACCCAGGAACGAGTGAGCAGTTCTTC.